This T cell receptor beta chain comes out of a study of blood T cells in healthy people across ages. The donors, all healthy, were Caucasians living in Russia, aged about 6 to 100. Primed by a sample-barcoded 5' primer and a J-beta primer mix, a second PCR proceeded for 7 to 11 cycles. CDR3-containing paired-end reads numbered at least 2.5 million in each sample. Via MiXCR, TCRdb re-called the 5' RACE reads, giving one row per CDR3 protein. The repertoire consists of approximately 800,000 distinct CDR3 sequences, with roughly 50% occurring once and the leading ten covering 41%. This CDR3 comprises 13 residues. Germline loops: CDR1 SGHVS, CDR2 FQNEAQ. The ends were cut back, 1 base at V and 9 bases at J, with 11 bases in the middle.

Sequencing was done on a sample of blood. The sequence derives from a man aged 80 or over in good health. This chain links TRBV7-8 with TRBJ2-3; a weak D match, TRBD2 (5 bases). The CDR3 bases are TGTGCCAGCAGCTTAGAGCGGTCTGACACGCAGTATTTT. Translated: CASSLERSDTQYF. Drawing the rest from reference TRBV7-8 and TRBJ2-3, the complete variable domain is GAGVSQSPRYKVAKRGQDVALRCDPISGHVSLFWYQQALGQGPEFLTYFQNEAQLDKSGLPSDRFFAERPEGSVSTLKIQRTQQEDSAVYLCASSLERSDTQYFGPGTRLTVL.